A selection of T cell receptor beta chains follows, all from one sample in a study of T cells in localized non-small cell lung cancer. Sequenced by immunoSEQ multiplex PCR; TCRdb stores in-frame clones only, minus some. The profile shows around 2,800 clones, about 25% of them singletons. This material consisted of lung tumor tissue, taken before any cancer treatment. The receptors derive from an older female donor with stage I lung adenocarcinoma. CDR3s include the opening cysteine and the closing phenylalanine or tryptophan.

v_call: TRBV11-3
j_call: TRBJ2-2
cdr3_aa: CASSLGASDTGELFF

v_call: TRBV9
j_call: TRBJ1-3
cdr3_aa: CASSASGNTIYF

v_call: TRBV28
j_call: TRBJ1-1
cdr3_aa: CASSLGSDRVVSEAFF

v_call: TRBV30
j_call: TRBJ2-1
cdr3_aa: CAWSPADPYLRNEQFF

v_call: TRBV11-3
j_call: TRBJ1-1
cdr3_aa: CASSPSWLGPTEAFF

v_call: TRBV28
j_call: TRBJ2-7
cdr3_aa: CASSLTGPYEQYF

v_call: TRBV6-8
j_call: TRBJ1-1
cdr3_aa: CASSYDDFTEAFF

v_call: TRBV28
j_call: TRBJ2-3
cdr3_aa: CASSFGGSTDTQYF

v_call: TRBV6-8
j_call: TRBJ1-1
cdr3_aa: CASRRQGGTEAFF

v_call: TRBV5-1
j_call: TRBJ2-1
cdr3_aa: CASRQTGSHNEQFF

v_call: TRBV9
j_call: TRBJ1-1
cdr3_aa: CASSGDGWNTEAFF

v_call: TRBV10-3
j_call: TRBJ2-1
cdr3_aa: CASRSPDRDLSYNEQFF

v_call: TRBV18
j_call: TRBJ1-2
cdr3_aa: CASSPYTGDYGYTF

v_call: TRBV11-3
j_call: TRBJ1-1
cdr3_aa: CASSTRTVNTEAFF

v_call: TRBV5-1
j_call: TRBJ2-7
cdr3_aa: CASSTGQGGPYEQYF

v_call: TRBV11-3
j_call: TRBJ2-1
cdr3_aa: CASSPRDRVGEQFF

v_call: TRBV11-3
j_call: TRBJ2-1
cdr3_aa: CASSLTGGPNEQFF

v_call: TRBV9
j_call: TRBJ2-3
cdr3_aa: CASSAKQRVADTQYF